This T cell receptor (beta chain) was profiled in a study of blood T cell repertoires in COVID-19. Across the study: COVID-19 samples from acute and convalescent phases originated in the United States, Italy and Spain.

From germline, CDR1 is SGHTA and CDR2 FQGNSA. Between the trimmed V and J ends, which lost 5 bases and 6 bases, there was a span of 21 bases. The CDR3 spans 16 residues. Authors' analysis steps: Using reference gene primer amplification, nucleated cell counts were estimated. Only in-frame clones appear in the TCRdb table, and some are missing; sequencing was by immunoSEQ multiplex PCR. Clone size and the V and J calls come from that table; the DNA yielded D and trimming. The table lists more than 95,000 clones, 86% of them singletons. Input material: peripheral blood. The origin of this receptor is a woman in her fifties or sixties in a cohort sampled during active or convalescent COVID-19. The chain links TRBV7-2 to TRBJ2-3; tentative D call: TRBD2 (6 bases). The DNA for the CDR3 is TGTGCCAGCAGCCCCCGCGGGACTTCTCTAGCCGATACGCAGTATTTT. Its translation is CASSPRGTSLADTQYF.